This T cell receptor beta chain was recovered during a study of blood T cells in healthy people across ages. The donors, healthy Caucasians from Russia, were aged 6 to 90. Findings of the study overall: Older individuals had lower TCR beta diversity per million T cells (the decline was roughly linear). The study regarded diversity estimates from one million T cells as underestimates.

With a J-beta primer mix and a sample-barcoded 5' primer, a second PCR ran about 6 to 11 cycles. Through a template-switch adaptor with 12 random nucleotides, each cDNA molecule received a tag. TCRdb reprocessed the 5' RACE reads via MiXCR and lists one record per CDR3 protein. The table has hundreds of thousands of distinct CDR3 sequences, approximately 31% seen once. This clonotype was counted at least ten times. Antigen: not known. The CDR3 is made up of 17 amino acids. CDR1 DFQATT and CDR2 SNEGSKA come from the germline V gene (reference sequence). V lost 1 base and J lost 2; bases outside the gene matches: 11.

Sequencing used blood. The origin of this receptor is a woman at least 80 years old in good health. This rearrangement joins TRBV20-1 to TRBJ2-1; 7 nucleotides align to TRBD2. The CDR3 is CSARAPGGGLTYNEQFF. The CDR3 DNA sequence: TGCAGTGCTAGAGCTCCCGGTGGGGGACTAACCTACAATGAGCAGTTCTTC.